This TCR beta chain was captured in a study of identical twins. Regarding the study as a whole: Out-of-frame beta chain sequences displayed weaker excess sharing between twins.

This clonotype was detected ten times or more. Its antigen is currently unknown. J gave up 1 base and V 3 bases, and 4 bases lay outside the gene matches. Germline CDR1 reads DFQATT; CDR2 reads SNEGSKA (reference sequence). This CDR3 contains 15 residues. Each donor (without exception) was a healthy Caucasian. Each cDNA held unique molecular identifiers, and template switching gave it a universal primer site. One entry per CDR3 protein results from TCRdb running MiXCR on the 5' RACE reads. The repertoire consists of 550,000 to 700,000 distinct CDR3 sequences, with 9.6% occurring once and the leading ten covering roughly 3%. The same sample was also used in a study of yellow fever vaccine responses in identical twins. Per that paper: Twins reportedly mounted vaccine T cell responses that seemed partly convergent, partly personalized.

The TCR was taken from a woman aged 18-29 years in good health. Material for sequencing was PBMCs. This sequence joins TRBV20-1 and TRBJ2-2; 8 bases are shared with TRBD2. Written as DNA, the CDR3 is TGCAGTGCTAGTTGGCTAGCGGGGAACACCGGGGAGCTGTTTTTT. Amino acid sequence: CSASWLAGNTGELFF.